What follows is one T cell receptor (beta chain) and its context. The germline CDR1 and CDR2 sequences are MNHNS and SASEGT. The CDR3 contains 15 residues. Losses at the gene ends were 2 bases for V and 0 bases for J; bases not matched to a gene: 2. The sample originates from a study of blood T cell repertoires in COVID-19. As processed by the authors: The assay estimated nucleated cells by amplifying reference gene primers. The data were produced by immunoSEQ multiplex PCR, yet TCRdb's version contains in-frame clones alone and is incomplete. The V and J calls and clone size are taken from that table; D and trimming were inferred from the DNA. This sample has around 100,000 clones, with more than 75% found just once.

The chain is built from TRBV6-1 and TRBJ2-7, with TRBD2 identical over 9 bases. The sample was peripheral blood. This receptor was obtained from a human donor in a cohort sampled during active COVID-19. CDR3 region: CASSEFSGSSYEQYF. CDR3 coding DNA: TGTGCCAGCAGTGAATTTAGCGGGAGCTCCTACGAGCAGTACTTC.